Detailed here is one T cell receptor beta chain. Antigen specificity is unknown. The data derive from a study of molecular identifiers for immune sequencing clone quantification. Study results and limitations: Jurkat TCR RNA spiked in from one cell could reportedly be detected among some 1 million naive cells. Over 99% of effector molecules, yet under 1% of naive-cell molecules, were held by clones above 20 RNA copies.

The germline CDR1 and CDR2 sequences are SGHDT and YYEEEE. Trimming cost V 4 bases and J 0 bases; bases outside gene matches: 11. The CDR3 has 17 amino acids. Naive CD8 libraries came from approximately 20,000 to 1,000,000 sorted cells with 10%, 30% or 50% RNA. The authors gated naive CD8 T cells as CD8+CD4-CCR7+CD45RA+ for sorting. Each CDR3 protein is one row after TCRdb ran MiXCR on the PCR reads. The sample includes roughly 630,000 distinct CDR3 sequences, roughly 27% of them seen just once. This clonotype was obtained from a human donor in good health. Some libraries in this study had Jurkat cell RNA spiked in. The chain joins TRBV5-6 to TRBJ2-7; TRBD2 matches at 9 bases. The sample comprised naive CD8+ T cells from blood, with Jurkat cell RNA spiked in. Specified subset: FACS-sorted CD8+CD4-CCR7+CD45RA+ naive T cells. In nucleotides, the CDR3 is TGTGCCAGCAGCATGGGACTAGCCGGCGGGCACTCCTACGAGCAGTACTTC. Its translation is CASSMGLAGGHSYEQYF.